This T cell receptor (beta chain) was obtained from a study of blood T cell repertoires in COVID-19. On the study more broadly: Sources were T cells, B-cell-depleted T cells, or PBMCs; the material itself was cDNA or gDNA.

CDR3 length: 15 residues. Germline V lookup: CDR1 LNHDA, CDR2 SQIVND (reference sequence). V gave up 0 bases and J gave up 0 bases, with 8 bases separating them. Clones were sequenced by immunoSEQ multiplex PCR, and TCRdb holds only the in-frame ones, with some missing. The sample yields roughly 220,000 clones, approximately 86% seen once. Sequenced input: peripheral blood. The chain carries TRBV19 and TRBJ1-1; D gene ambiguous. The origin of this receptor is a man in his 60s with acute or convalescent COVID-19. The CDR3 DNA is TGTGCCAGTAGTATAGAGCGGGGATTGAACACTGAAGCTTTCTTT. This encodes CASSIERGLNTEAFF.